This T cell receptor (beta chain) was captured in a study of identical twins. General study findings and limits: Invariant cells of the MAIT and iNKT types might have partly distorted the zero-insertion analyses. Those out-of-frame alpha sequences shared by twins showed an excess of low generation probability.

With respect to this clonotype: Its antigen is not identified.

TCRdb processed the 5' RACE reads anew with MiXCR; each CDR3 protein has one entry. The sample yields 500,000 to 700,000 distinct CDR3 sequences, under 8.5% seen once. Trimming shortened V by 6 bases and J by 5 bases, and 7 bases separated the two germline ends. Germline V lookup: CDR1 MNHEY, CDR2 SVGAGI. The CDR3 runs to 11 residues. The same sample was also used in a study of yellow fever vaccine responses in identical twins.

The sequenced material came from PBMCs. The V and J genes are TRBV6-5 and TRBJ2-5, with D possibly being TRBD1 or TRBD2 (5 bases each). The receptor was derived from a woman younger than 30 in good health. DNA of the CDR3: TGTGCCAGCAGGGGGGTTGAGACCCAGTACTTC. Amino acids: CASRGVETQYF.